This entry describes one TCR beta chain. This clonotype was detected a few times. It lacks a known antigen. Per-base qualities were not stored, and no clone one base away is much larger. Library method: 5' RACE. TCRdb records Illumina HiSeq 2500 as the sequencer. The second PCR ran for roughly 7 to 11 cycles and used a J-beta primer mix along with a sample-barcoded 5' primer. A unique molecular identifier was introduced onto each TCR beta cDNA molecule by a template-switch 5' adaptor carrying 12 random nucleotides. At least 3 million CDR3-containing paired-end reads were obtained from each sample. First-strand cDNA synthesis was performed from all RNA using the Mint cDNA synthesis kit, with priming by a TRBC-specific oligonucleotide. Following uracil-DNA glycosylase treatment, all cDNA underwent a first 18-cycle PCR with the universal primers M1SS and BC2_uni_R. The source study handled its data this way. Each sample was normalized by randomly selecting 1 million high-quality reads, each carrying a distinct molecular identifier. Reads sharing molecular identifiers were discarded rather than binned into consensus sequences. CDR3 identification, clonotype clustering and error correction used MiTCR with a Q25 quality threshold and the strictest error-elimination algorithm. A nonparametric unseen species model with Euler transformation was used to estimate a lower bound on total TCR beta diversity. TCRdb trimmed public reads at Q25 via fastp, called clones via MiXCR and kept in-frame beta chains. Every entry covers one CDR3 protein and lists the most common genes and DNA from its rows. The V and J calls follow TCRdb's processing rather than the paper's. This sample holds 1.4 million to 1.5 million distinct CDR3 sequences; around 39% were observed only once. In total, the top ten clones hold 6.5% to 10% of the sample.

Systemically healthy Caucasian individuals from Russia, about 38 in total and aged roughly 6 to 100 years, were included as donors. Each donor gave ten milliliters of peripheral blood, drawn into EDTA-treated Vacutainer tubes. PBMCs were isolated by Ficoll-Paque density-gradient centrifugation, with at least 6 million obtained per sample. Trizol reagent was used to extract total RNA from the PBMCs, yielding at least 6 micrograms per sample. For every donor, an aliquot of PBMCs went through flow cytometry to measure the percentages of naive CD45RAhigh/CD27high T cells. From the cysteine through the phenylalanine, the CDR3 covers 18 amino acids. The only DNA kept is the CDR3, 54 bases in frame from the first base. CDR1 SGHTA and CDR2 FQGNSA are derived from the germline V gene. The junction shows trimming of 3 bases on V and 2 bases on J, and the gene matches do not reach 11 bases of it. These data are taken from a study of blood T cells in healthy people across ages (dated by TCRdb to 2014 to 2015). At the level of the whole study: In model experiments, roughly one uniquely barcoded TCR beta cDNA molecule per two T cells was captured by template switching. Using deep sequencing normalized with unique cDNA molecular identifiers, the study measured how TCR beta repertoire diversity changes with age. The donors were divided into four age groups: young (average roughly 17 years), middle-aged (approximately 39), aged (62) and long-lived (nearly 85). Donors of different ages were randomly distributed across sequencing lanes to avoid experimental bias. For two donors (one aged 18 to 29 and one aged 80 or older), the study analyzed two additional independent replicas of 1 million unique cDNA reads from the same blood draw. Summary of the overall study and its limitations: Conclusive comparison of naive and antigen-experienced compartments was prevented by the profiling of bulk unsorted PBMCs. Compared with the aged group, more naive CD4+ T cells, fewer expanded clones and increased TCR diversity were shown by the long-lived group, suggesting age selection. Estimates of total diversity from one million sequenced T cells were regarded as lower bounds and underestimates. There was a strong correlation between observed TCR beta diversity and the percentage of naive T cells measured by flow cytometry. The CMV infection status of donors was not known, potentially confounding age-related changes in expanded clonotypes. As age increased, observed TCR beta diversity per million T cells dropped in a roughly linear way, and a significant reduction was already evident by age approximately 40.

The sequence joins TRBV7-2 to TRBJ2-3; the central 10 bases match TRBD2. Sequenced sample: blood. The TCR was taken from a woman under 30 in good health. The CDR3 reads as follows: CASSFPKLAGSYTDTQYF. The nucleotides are TGTGCCAGCAGCTTCCCAAAACTAGCGGGGAGCTACACAGATACGCAGTATTTT.